The sequence of this T cell receptor beta chain was determined in a study of cytomegalovirus exposure and HLA in healthy donors. Vbeta (60) and Jbeta (13) primers were used in the PCR. Clones were sequenced by immunoSEQ multiplex PCR, and TCRdb holds only the in-frame ones, with some missing. The sample consists of 100,000 to 150,000 clones, over 75% of them appearing once. This clone appeared once. Its target is not known. Other DNA sequences in the same sample also yield this CDR3. Findings and caveats of the study: It emerged from a later analysis that several of the most significant clusters appeared to be linked to common viral pathogens.

The CDR3 runs to 15 residues. Trimming cost V 2 bases and J 1 base; bases outside gene matches: 0. Germline-derived CDR1 and CDR2 are LNHDA and SQIVND (reference sequence). The chain links TRBV19 to TRBJ2-3; TRBD2 aligns across 10 bases. Sequences were obtained from PBMCs. The source of this sequence is a woman between 40 and 50 years old in good health and CMV-seropositive. The CDR3 protein is CASSILAGGTDTQYF. DNA of the CDR3: TGTGCCAGTAGTATACTAGCGGGGGGCACAGATACGCAGTATTTT.